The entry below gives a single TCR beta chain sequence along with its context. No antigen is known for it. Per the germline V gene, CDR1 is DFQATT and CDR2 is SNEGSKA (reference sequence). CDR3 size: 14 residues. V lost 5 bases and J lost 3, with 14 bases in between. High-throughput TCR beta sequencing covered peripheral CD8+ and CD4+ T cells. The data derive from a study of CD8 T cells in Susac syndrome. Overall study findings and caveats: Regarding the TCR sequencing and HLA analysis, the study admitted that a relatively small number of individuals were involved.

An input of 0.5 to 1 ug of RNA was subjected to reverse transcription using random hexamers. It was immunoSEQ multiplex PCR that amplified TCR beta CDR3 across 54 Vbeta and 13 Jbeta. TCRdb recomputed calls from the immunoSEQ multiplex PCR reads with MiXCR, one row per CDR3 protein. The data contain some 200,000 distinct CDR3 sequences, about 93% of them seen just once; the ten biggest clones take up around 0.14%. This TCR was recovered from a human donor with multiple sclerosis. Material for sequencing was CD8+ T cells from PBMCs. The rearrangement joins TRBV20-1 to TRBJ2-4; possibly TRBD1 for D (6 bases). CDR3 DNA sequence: TGCAGTGCTTTAAACGACAGGCTCAAAAACATTCAGTACTTC. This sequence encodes CSALNDRLKNIQYF.